The 8 T cell receptor beta chains below were found in one sample sequenced in a study of control samples from healthy donors and cancer patients. The data were produced by immunoSEQ multiplex PCR, yet TCRdb's version contains in-frame clones alone and is incomplete. The sample has some 30,000 clones; about 90% are singletons. The sequenced sample was formalin-fixed, paraffin-embedded tissue. The source of these receptors is a female donor with melanoma.

CDR3: CASSPLRESNEQFF. In DNA, the CDR3 is TGTGCCAGCAGCCCCTTACGGGAGTCCAATGAGCAGTTCTTC. The J gene is TRBJ2-1, the V gene TRBV6-6, with a weak D call TRBD2 (6 bases). The ends were cut back, 6 bases at V and 6 bases at J, with 15 bases in the middle. This CDR3 contains 14 residues. Germline V gives CDR1 MNHNY, CDR2 SVGAGI (reference sequence).

V and J are TRBV18 and TRBJ2-6, with 8 bases that match TRBD1. V trimming: 1 base; J trimming: 0 bases; junction bases outside the gene matches: 5. This CDR3 region has 18 residues. The germline gives CDR1 KGHSH, CDR2 LQKENI. This chain's CDR3 is CASSPLTGDISGANVLTF. The CDR3 region has the DNA TGTGCCAGCTCACCACTGACAGGGGATATCTCTGGGGCCAACGTCCTGACTTTC.

The chain carries TRBV18 and TRBJ1-2, with TRBD1 identical over 8 bases. V was pared by 3 bases and J by 4 bases, with 7 bases of the junction left unmatched. Germline V gene data show CDR1 as KGHSH and CDR2 as LQKENI. CDR3 length: 15 amino acids. The CDR3: CASSPLTGDLYGYTF. The CDR3 nucleotides are TGTGCCAGCTCACCTCTGACAGGGGACCTCTATGGCTACACCTTC.

This rearrangement joins TRBV27 to TRBJ1-1, with TRBD1 identical over 7 bases. Trimming at V came to 5 bases and at J to 2 bases, leaving 5 bases not matched to a gene. In germline, CDR1 is MNHEY, CDR2 SMNVEV (reference sequence). CDR3 size: 14 residues. CDR3 loop: CASSRYRGNTEAFF. Here the CDR3 DNA reads TGTGCCAGCAGTAGATACAGGGGAAACACTGAAGCTTTCTTT.

V usage is TRBV6-1 and J usage is TRBJ1-5; unclear D gene. The V gene lost 4 bases and the J gene lost 4 bases, with 17 bases spanning the gap. CDR3 length: 16 residues. Germline lookup yields CDR1 MNHNS and CDR2 SASEGT. The CDR3 bases are TGTGCCAGCAGTGCCCCTCTTCGCAGGCCAAATCAGCCCCAGCATTTT. Translated, it gives CASSAPLRRPNQPQHF.

V and J are TRBV28 and TRBJ2-7; perhaps TRBD1 as D (5 bases). Germline CDR1 and CDR2: MDHEN and SYDVKM. Trimming took 2 bases from V and 0 from J, leaving 8 bases between them. There are 14 residues in the CDR3. Here the CDR3 reads CASSLQGPSYEQYF. The CDR3 DNA is TGTGCCAGCAGTTTACAGGGTCCCTCCTACGAGCAGTACTTC.

This sequence joins TRBV19 and TRBJ1-1; D may be TRBD1 (5 bases). The V gene lost 1 base and the J gene lost 6 bases, with 12 bases spanning the gap. This CDR3 has 14 amino acids. Germline V gene sequence: CDR1 LNHDA, CDR2 SQIVND (reference sequence). The CDR3 reads CASSIVARAAEAFF. The CDR3 DNA follows: TGTGCCAGTAGTATAGTTGCCAGGGCCGCTGAAGCTTTCTTT. The complete variable domain, with remaining parts taken from reference TRBV19 and TRBJ1-1, reads DGGITQSPKYLFRKEGQNVTLSCEQNLNHDAMYWYRQDPGQGLRLIYYSQIVNDFQKGDIAEGYSVSREKKESFPLTVTSAQKNPTAFYLCASSIVARAAEAFFGQGTRLTVV.

V gene TRBV19 combines with J gene TRBJ1-4; the D is unclear. V gave up 4 bases and J gave up 8 bases, with 14 bases separating them. Germline V gene sequence: CDR1 LNHDA, CDR2 SQIVND (reference sequence). This CDR3 has 14 residues. CDR3 sequence reads: CASSNTGLGEKLFF. The CDR3, as DNA: TGTGCCAGTAGTAATACGGGTCTAGGAGAAAAACTGTTTTTT.